This entry concerns a single T cell receptor beta chain. What it recognizes is unknown. The data are from a study of T cell clonotyping in hematopoietic cell transplantation. Whole-study results and caveats: Graft donor and pretransplant recipient Inverse Simpson Index values predicted broader posttransplant TCR diversity. After transplant, recipient diversity fell while pathologically expanded clonotypes grew through day 180.

Here immunoSEQ multiplex PCR was the method, and the copy in TCRdb shows in-frame clones only, minus some. This table holds roughly 13,000 clones, around 97% found once. The germline V gene has CDR1 SGHDT and CDR2 YYEEEE. With 2 bases clipped from V and 0 bases from J, the junction kept 9 bases outside the gene matches. The CDR3 has 17 amino acids. The V and J genes are TRBV5-6 and TRBJ2-3, with TRBD2 matching 7 bases. Specimen: peripheral blood mononuclear cells, collected 30 days after allogeneic stem cell transplant. The TCR originated in a female patient aged 45-60 years who had an allogeneic stem cell transplant from an unrelated donor, so T cells may come from the graft donor. Some clones in this sample may be carry-over from other donors' samples. The DNA for the CDR3 is TGTGCCAGCAGCTTAATGGGGGGGATCCCCAGCACAGATACGCAGTATTTT. Translation gives CASSLMGGIPSTDTQYF.